This T cell receptor beta chain was retrieved from a study of shared clonotypes between healthy human individuals. Findings and caveats of the study: Among donors, clonotype sharing was expected to be affected by sequencing depth.

The donor population consisted of healthy HIV-negative adults with no recent acute infections or vaccinations. About this clone: The antigen is unknown.

Per the original methods: Quality scores were absent from the junction-only immunoSEQ sequences, so filtering differed. Using immunoSEQ multiplex PCR, the repertoire was profiled, and TCRdb retains in-frame clones only, with some absent. That table gives V, J and clone size, and the DNA gave D and trimming. The sample lists some 900,000 clones; over 75% were seen once. Sample: memory CD4+ T cells sorted from blood. Sample subset: CD45RA-negative fraction. This clonotype originated in a man aged 18-30 years in good health.

CDR3 sequence (DNA): TGCGCCAGCAGCTTGGCGGGACAGATTGGAAACACCATATATTTT. Residues: CASSLAGQIGNTIYF. The J gene is TRBJ1-3, the V gene TRBV5-1; 7 bases are a match to TRBD1. Germline values: CDR1 SGHRS, CDR2 YFSETQ. The V gene end was trimmed by 0 bases and the J gene end by 3 bases; junction bases not matched to a gene: 3. The CDR3 is 15 residues long.